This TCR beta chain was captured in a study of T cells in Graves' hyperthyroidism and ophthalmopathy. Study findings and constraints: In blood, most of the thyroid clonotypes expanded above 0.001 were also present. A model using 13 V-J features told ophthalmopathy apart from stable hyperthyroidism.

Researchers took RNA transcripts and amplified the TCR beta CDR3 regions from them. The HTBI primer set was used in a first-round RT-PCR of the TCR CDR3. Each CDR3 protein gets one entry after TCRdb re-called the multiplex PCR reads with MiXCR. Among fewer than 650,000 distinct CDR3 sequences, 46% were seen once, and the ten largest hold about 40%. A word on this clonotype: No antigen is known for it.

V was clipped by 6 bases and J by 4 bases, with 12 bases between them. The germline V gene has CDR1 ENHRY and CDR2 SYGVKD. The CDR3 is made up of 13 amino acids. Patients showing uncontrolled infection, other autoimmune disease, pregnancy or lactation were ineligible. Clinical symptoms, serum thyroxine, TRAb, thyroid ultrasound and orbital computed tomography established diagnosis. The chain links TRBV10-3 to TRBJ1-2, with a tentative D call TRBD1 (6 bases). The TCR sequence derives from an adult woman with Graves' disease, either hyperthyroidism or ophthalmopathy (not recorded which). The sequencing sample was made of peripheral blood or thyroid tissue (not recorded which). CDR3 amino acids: CAISSGGGYGYTF. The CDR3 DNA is TGTGCCATCAGCTCGGGAGGGGGCTATGGCTACACCTTC.